The 5 T cell receptor beta chains reported below all come from one sample, sequenced in a study of T-cell memory formation after mild COVID-19. TCRdb itself ran the 5' RACE reads through MiXCR, one entry per CDR3 protein. This sample has about 290,000 distinct CDR3 sequences, with 15% to 20% found just once. Sequencing input: PBMCs or a T cell subset sorted from them (not recorded which). These receptor sequences come from a man aged 18 to 35 who had mild COVID-19 (a few samples of this study predate the infection). Cell type and time point are not known.

The chain employs TRBV5-1 and TRBJ2-4; D gene uncertain. Germline lookup yields CDR1 SGHRS and CDR2 YFSETQ. The CDR3 contains 16 residues. V was trimmed by 0 bases and J by 0 bases, leaving 10 bases between them. The DNA of the CDR3 is TGCGCCAGCAGCTTGGGCGGCTATCTAGCCAAAAACATTCAGTACTTC. It codes for CASSLGGYLAKNIQYF.

This clonotype was observed at least ten times. The chain is built from TRBV5-1 and TRBJ2-2, with D unresolved. This CDR3 comprises 16 residues. Germline values: CDR1 SGHRS, CDR2 YFSETQ. V lost 4 bases, J lost 4 bases, and 17 bases lay in between. The CDR3 DNA reads as TGCGCCAGCAGCGTCAGAGGCTCCGTCGCCACCGGGGAGCTGTTTTTT. Its translation: CASSVRGSVATGELFF.

The J gene is TRBJ1-5, the V gene TRBV27; possible D gene TRBD1, 5 bases. Trimming removed 2 bases from V and 6 bases from J, with 14 bases in between. CDR3 length equals 15 residues. Germline V lookup: CDR1 MNHEY, CDR2 SMNVEV (reference sequence). The CDR3 DNA reads as TGTGCCAGCAGTTTACGTCAGGGAATAAGTCAGCCCCAGCATTTT. Its translation is CASSLRQGISQPQHF.

A few counts support this clonotype. The gene calls are TRBV6-4 and TRBJ2-1; the D gene is possibly TRBD1 (5 bases). This CDR3 contains 13 residues. Trimming took off 5 bases at V and 6 bases at J, with 11 bases between the two ends. Looked up from germline, CDR1 is MRHNA and CDR2 is SNTAGT. CDR3 protein: CASSTYQGNEQFF. CDR3 coding DNA: TGTGCCAGCAGTACTTACCAGGGCAATGAGCAGTTCTTC.

This clonotype was found a few times. The chain recombines TRBV4-3 with TRBJ1-2, with D unresolved. Germline V lookup: CDR1 LGHNA, CDR2 YSLEER. The CDR3 sequence is 16 residues long. The V gene lost 0 bases and the J gene lost 5 bases, with 16 bases spanning the gap. The CDR3: CASSQDAYQRGYGYTF. The CDR3 DNA is TGCGCCAGCAGCCAAGACGCGTACCAACGAGGGTATGGCTACACCTTC.